This paragraph covers one T cell receptor (beta chain) sequence. This clonotype has more than one count but fewer than ten. The antigen this receptor binds is unknown. Base qualities are not at hand, and no much larger clone is one base apart. Libraries were made using 5' RACE. Sequenced using an Illumina HiSeq 2500. A second roughly 6 to 11 cycle PCR used a sample-barcoded 5' primer and a J-beta primer mix. A unique molecular identifier was introduced onto each TCR beta cDNA molecule by a template-switch 5' adaptor carrying 12 random nucleotides. At least 2.5 million CDR3-containing paired-end reads were obtained from each sample. First-strand cDNA synthesis was performed from all RNA using the Mint cDNA synthesis kit, with priming by a TRBC-specific oligonucleotide. Following uracil-DNA glycosylase treatment, all cDNA underwent a first 18-cycle PCR with the universal primers M1SS and BC2_uni_R. In the source study's methods: For normalization, 1 million high-quality reads were randomly selected from each sample, with every read carrying a distinct molecular identifier. Instead of being binned into consensus sequences, reads with shared molecular identifiers were discarded. MiTCR, set to a Q25 quality threshold and the strictest error-elimination algorithm, was used for CDR3 identification, clonotype clustering and error correction. A nonparametric unseen species model using Euler transformation provided a lower-bound estimate of total TCR beta diversity. TCRdb reran the public reads through fastp at Q25 and MiXCR, keeping productive beta chains. Rows are combined by CDR3 protein, so each entry shows the most common genes and DNA. The V and J calls come from TCRdb's annotation, not from the publication. Across this sample there are around 990,000 distinct CDR3 sequences, with 35% to 40% seen only once. The top ten clones comprise around 13% of the sample.

Systemically healthy Caucasian individuals from Russia, around 38 in total and aged about 6 to 90 years, were included as donors. Each donor gave about 9.7 milliliters of peripheral blood, drawn into EDTA-treated Vacutainer tubes. Ficoll-Paque density-gradient centrifugation was used to isolate PBMCs, with at least 7 million obtained per sample. Trizol reagent was used to extract total RNA from the PBMCs, yielding at least 6 micrograms per sample. For every donor, an aliquot of PBMCs went through flow cytometry to measure the percentages of naive CD45RAhigh/CD27high T cells. The entry originates in a study of blood T cells in healthy people across ages (dated by TCRdb to between 2014 and 2017). Regarding the complete study: In model experiments, roughly one uniquely barcoded TCR beta cDNA molecule per two T cells was captured by template switching. The donors were divided into four age groups: young (average about 16 years), middle-aged (about 40), aged (about 56) and long-lived (around 80). The study analyzed two additional independent replicas of 1 million unique cDNA reads from the same blood draw for two donors, one aged 18 to 29 and one aged 80 or older. Age-related changes in TCR beta repertoire diversity were measured in the study by deep sequencing normalized with unique cDNA molecular identifiers. To avoid experimental bias, donors of different ages were distributed randomly across sequencing lanes. Results and caveats for the whole study, not just this receptor: As age increased, observed TCR beta diversity per million T cells dropped in a roughly linear way, and a significant reduction was already evident by age roughly 36. Estimates of total diversity based on one million sequenced T cells were considered lower bounds and underestimates. A strong correlation was found between observed TCR beta diversity and the percentage of naive T cells measured by flow cytometry. Compared with the aged group, more naive CD4+ T cells, fewer expanded clones and increased TCR diversity were shown by the long-lived group, suggesting age selection. Bulk unsorted PBMC profiling prevented conclusive comparison of naive and antigen-experienced compartments. The CMV infection status of donors was not known, potentially confounding age-related changes in expanded clonotypes.

At the junction V is shortened by 0 bases and J by 5 bases, with 25 bases in between. According to the germline V gene, CDR1 reads MGHRA and CDR2 reads YSYEKL. The cysteine opens and the phenylalanine closes a CDR3 of 19 amino acids. Kept here is only the CDR3 DNA, which spans 57 bases and is read in frame from base 1. The receptor chain draws on TRBV4-1 and TRBJ1-2; the D gene cannot be named for sure. The material sequenced was blood. This receptor was obtained from a man between 18 and 35 years old in good health. The DNA sequence follows: TGCGCCAGCAGCCAAGACGCGACGAGGAATCATTATCTAAGATATGGCTACACCTTC. Its translation reads: CASSQDATRNHYLRYGYTF.